Included here is one TCR beta chain sequence, with context. Antigen unknown. Researchers took RNA transcripts and amplified the TCR beta CDR3 regions from them. First-round RT-PCR targeting the TCR CDR3 was performed with the HTBI primer set. TCRdb re-called the multiplex PCR reads with MiXCR, one entry per CDR3 protein. The table includes about 99,000 distinct CDR3 sequences, over 45% detected once. Newly diagnosed hyperthyroidism patients aged 18 to 65 years had disease lasting under 2 months. Out of more than 8 ml of fresh peripheral blood came the PBMCs. Germline assignment: CDR1 SEHNR and CDR2 FQNEAQ (reference sequence). Trimming cost V 5 bases and J 6 bases; bases outside gene matches: 8. The CDR3 is 14 residues long. These data come from a study of T cells in Graves' hyperthyroidism and ophthalmopathy. Study-wide context: Once the initial diagnosis was made, peripheral blood was obtained before any treatment.

Notes on the study in general: Most clonotypes that expanded in the thyroid above 0.001 also showed up in blood.

This TCR was sampled from a middle-aged man with Graves' hyperthyroidism. This chain links TRBV7-9 with TRBJ2-7; the match to TRBD1 covers 9 bases. Sequencing input: blood. The CDR3 region is CASSPRDRVAEQYF. In DNA, the CDR3 is TGTGCCAGCAGCCCCCGGGACAGGGTAGCCGAGCAGTACTTC.